These T cell receptor beta chains were read from a single sample in a study of cytomegalovirus exposure and HLA in healthy donors. Only in-frame clones appear in the TCRdb table, and some are missing; sequencing was by immunoSEQ multiplex PCR. Seen in this sample are about 88,000 clones; the ten most common clones hold about 6%. The sample comprised PBMCs. These TCRs come from a girl aged 5-17 years in good health and CMV-seropositive. The CDR3 runs from the conserved cysteine through the conserved F or W. A D gene is named only where the DNA matches it firmly.

J | D | V | CDR3 | DNA
TRBJ1-2 | TRBD1 | TRBV13 | CASSGQGGGYTF | TGTGCTAGCAGCGGACAGGGAGGTGGCTACACCTTC
TRBJ1-1 | NA | TRBV10-3 | CAISDGNTEAFF | TGTGCCATCAGTGACGGGAACACTGAAGCTTTCTTT
TRBJ1-6 | NA | TRBV29-1 | CTYPGVPRPPLHF | TGCACCTACCCCGGAGTGCCCCGTCCACCCCTCCACTTT
TRBJ1-1 | NA | TRBV27 | CASKLVHRADTEAFF | TGTGCCAGCAAACTGGTTCACAGGGCGGACACTGAAGCTTTCTTT
TRBJ1-5 | NA | TRBV4-2 | CASSQGDPGQPQHF | TGTGCCAGCAGCCAAGGGGATCCGGGGCAGCCCCAGCATTTT
TRBJ1-3 | TRBD1 | TRBV12-5 | CASGSGQGEIAGNTIYF | TGTGCTAGTGGTTCCGGACAGGGGGAAATTGCTGGAAACACCATATATTTT
TRBJ1-1 | NA | TRBV5-6 | CASSLVRAAEDFF | TGTGCCAGCAGCTTGGTCAGGGCAGCCGAAGATTTCTTT
TRBJ1-1 | TRBD1 | TRBV9 | CASSVGQGAAFF | TGTGCCAGCAGCGTAGGGCAGGGGGCCGCTTTCTTT
TRBJ1-4 | NA | TRBV18 | CASSPPVRGVGEKLFF | TGTGCCAGCTCACCACCTGTTCGGGGAGTTGGGGAAAAACTGTTTTTT
TRBJ1-2 | TRBD1 | TRBV6-6 | CASSYSTEGAQGYTF | TGTGCCAGCAGTTACTCGACGGAGGGGGCGCAAGGCTACACCTTC
TRBJ2-3 | TRBD2 | TRBV6-5 | CASRTSGGLSDTQYF | TGTGCCAGCAGGACTAGCGGGGGGTTGTCAGATACGCAGTATTTT
TRBJ1-6 | TRBD1 | TRBV11-2 | CASSLEKGAGSPLHF | TGTGCCAGCAGCTTAGAAAAGGGGGCAGGATCACCCCTCCACTTT
TRBJ1-1 | NA | TRBV5-6 | CASSFLGQNTEAFF | TGTGCCAGCAGCTTTTTGGGACAGAACACTGAAGCTTTCTTT
TRBJ1-5 | TRBD1 | TRBV15 | CATSRDPTGGNQPQHF | TGTGCCACCAGCAGAGATCCCACAGGGGGCAATCAGCCCCAGCATTTT
TRBJ2-7 | NA | TRBV18 | CASSPLGPYEQYF | TGTGCCAGCTCACCACTGGGCCCCTACGAGCAGTACTTC
TRBJ1-2 | NA | TRBV7-8 | CASSHDRNYGYTF | TGTGCCAGCAGCCACGACAGGAACTATGGCTACACCTTC
TRBJ2-2 | TRBD2 | TRBV7-3 | CASSFSGGGSIAGELFF | TGTGCCAGCAGCTTCTCGGGCGGGGGGTCAATCGCCGGGGAGCTGTTTTTT
TRBJ1-1 | NA | TRBV5-1 | CASSYFFRGGSTEAFF | TGCGCCAGCAGTTATTTTTTCAGGGGAGGGAGCACTGAAGCTTTCTTT
TRBJ1-5 | NA | TRBV6-1 | CASSDLGVSPQHF | TGTGCCAGCAGTGACCTGGGAGTCTCGCCCCAGCATTTT
TRBJ1-1 | NA | TRBV10-3 | CATTQATNTEAFF | TGTGCCACTACTCAGGCTACGAACACTGAAGCTTTCTTT
TRBJ2-5 | TRBD1 | TRBV18 | CASSEGQGGLENQYF | TGTGCCAGCTCCGAGGGACAGGGTGGTCTCGAGAACCAGTACTTC
TRBJ1-6 | NA | TRBV5-5 | CASSGTGSSYNSPLHF | TGTGCCAGCAGCGGTACAGGGAGCTCCTATAATTCACCCCTCCACTTT
TRBJ1-2 | NA | TRBV28 | CASSLGQFNYGYTF | TGTGCCAGCAGTTTGGGGCAGTTTAACTATGGCTACACCTTC
TRBJ1-2 | NA | TRBV19 | CASSTGGQVKSGYTF | TGTGCCAGTAGTACGGGGGGGCAGGTGAAGAGCGGCTACACCTTC
TRBJ2-1 | NA | TRBV11-2 | CASSPLGRPDEQFF | TGTGCCAGCAGCCCTTTGGGCCGTCCGGATGAGCAGTTCTTC
TRBJ1-6 | NA | TRBV7-8 | CASSPLLGDISPLHF | TGTGCCAGCAGCCCGCTGTTGGGCGACATTTCACCCCTCCACTTT
TRBJ2-7 | TRBD1 | TRBV5-5 | CASRDRVSSYEQYF | TGTGCCAGCAGGGACAGGGTTAGCTCCTACGAGCAGTACTTC
TRBJ2-1 | TRBD2 | TRBV6-5 | CASSYGGLAAQDEQFF | TGTGCCAGCAGTTATGGAGGACTAGCGGCTCAGGATGAGCAGTTCTTC
TRBJ1-2 | TRBD1 | TRBV6-1 | CASSAGTGRNYGYTF | TGTGCCAGCAGTGCCGGGACAGGGCGAAACTATGGCTACACCTTC
TRBJ1-2 | TRBD1 | TRBV28 | CASSFGGQGYYGYTF | TGTGCCAGCAGTTTCGGAGGACAGGGATATTATGGCTACACCTTC
TRBJ1-2 | TRBD1 | TRBV5-1 | CASSLAGTGNYGYTF | TGCGCCAGCAGCTTGGCCGGGACAGGAAACTATGGCTACACCTTC
TRBJ1-5 | NA | TRBV6-1 | CASSQGGQKHQPQHF | TGTGCCAGCAGTCAAGGGGGGCAAAAGCATCAGCCCCAGCATTTT
TRBJ1-2 | NA | TRBV7-2 | CASSPDREGFYGYTF | TGTGCCAGCAGCCCGGACCGGGAGGGGTTCTATGGCTACACCTTC